This T cell receptor (beta chain) is drawn from a study of blood T cell repertoires in COVID-19. About the research overall: Whether acute or convalescent, the COVID-19 samples came from the United States, Italy and Spain.

Those enrolled, adults aged about 18 to 95 years, came from some 25 US areas. Assignments of participants to cohorts depended upon their own reported clinical history. The CDR3 loop spans 14 amino acids. Profiling relied on immunoSEQ multiplex PCR, and the TCRdb table lists in-frame clones only, not all of them. The table lists a few hundred thousand clones, more than 85% of them singletons. Material for sequencing was PBMCs or T cells enriched from blood (not recorded which). The chain joins TRBV21-1 to TRBJ1-4; no check of the table's D call, TRBD1, against the DNA was made. TRBV21-1 is a pseudogene locus. This receptor was taken from a woman aged 40 to 55 who had been exposed to COVID-19. The CDR3 spells CASATLGWGEKLFF. CDR3 nucleotides: TGTGCCAGCGCGACCCTGGGGTGGGGCGAAAAACTGTTTTTT.